This note documents a single T cell receptor beta chain sequence. These data come from a study of control samples from healthy donors and cancer patients. Trimming took 8 bases from V and 4 from J; bases not matched to a gene: 2. The length of the CDR3 is 12 residues. TCRdb's copy holds only in-frame clones and misses some; the assay was immunoSEQ multiplex PCR. Found here are about 69,000 clones, around 84% of them singletons; the top ten hold 2.5% to 3%. This chain uses TRBV12-3 or TRBV12-4 with TRBJ1-5, with 7 bases that match TRBD1. The TCR sequence derives from a woman aged 50 to 60 with lung cancer. The specimen sequenced was PBMCs. The CDR3: CASRQGNQPQHF. CDR3 sequence (DNA): TGTGCCAGCCGACAGGGTAATCAGCCCCAGCATTTT.